These 19 T cell receptor beta chains share one sample of origin, sequenced in a study of CD8 T cells in ankylosing spondylitis. MiXCR, applied by TCRdb to the 5' RACE reads, yields one record per CDR3 protein. Of approximately 240,000 distinct CDR3 sequences in the sample, more than 9% were seen once. Sequencing used blood, either unsorted or a sorted T cell fraction (not recorded which). The origin of the receptors is a male donor with ankylosing spondylitis or in good health (not recorded which).

Remarks on this clonotype: Its ends do not fully match the called genes, so a read error is possible. The V gene is TRBV20-1, the J gene TRBJ2-3, with D uncertain. Germline values: CDR1 DFQATT, CDR2 SNEGSKA (reference sequence). CDR3 length equals 15 residues. The CDR3 is CSARDLTKATATQYF. The DNA for the CDR3 is TGCAGTGCTAGAGATTTAACCAAGGCCACAGCTACGCAGTATTTT.

This clonotype was recorded at least ten times. The rearrangement uses TRBV4-1 and TRBJ2-6; D may be TRBD1 or TRBD2 (5 bases each). This CDR3 region has 18 residues. V dropped 4 bases and J dropped 0 bases, with 16 bases sitting between them. Germline-derived CDR1 and CDR2 are MGHRA and YSYEKL. The CDR3 here is CASSPRDGRVSGANVLTF. CDR3 sequence (DNA): TGCGCCAGCAGCCCCCGGGACGGACGGGTCTCTGGGGCCAACGTCCTGACTTTC.

This clonotype came up a few times. V and J are TRBV7-2 and TRBJ2-2; no definite D call. V lost 2 bases and J 0 bases, leaving 13 bases between the germline ends. The CDR3 spans 17 residues. Germline CDR1 SGHTA, CDR2 FQGNSA. The CDR3 DNA follows: TGTGCCAGCAGCTTAATGGGAAGGTTACCGAACACCGGGGAGCTGTTTTTT. Its translation is CASSLMGRLPNTGELFF.

This clonotype was observed many times. The rearrangement links TRBV13 to TRBJ2-2; D ambiguous. CDR1 and CDR2 from the germline V gene are PRHDT and FYEKMQ (reference sequence). V lost 2 bases to trimming and J lost 4 bases, with 14 bases between them. The CDR3 spans 16 residues. The CDR3 coding sequence is TGTGCCAGCAGCTTAATTGGGGAAGCAAGCACCGGGGAGCTGTTTTTT. Residues: CASSLIGEASTGELFF. The full variable domain, completed using reference TRBV13 and TRBJ2-2, is AAGVIQSPRHLIKEKRETATLKCYPIPRHDTVYWYQQGPGQDPQFLISFYEKMQSDKGSIPDRFSAQQFSDYHSELNMSSLELGDSALYFCASSLIGEASTGELFFGEGSRLTVL.

The table lists this clonotype with many counts. The chain is built from TRBV20-1 and TRBJ2-1, with TRBD2 as a possible D gene (6 bases). V shed 3 bases and J shed 10 bases, with 10 bases lying between them. The germline V gene encodes CDR1 DFQATT and CDR2 SNEGSKA (reference sequence). The CDR3 has 11 amino acids. CDR3 loop: CSARSLAEQFF. The CDR3 bases are TGCAGTGCTAGGTCGCTAGCGGAGCAGTTCTTC.

This clonotype was recorded at least ten times. The chain recombines TRBV18 with TRBJ2-1; either TRBD1 or TRBD2 may supply D (5 bases each). Germline CDR1 is KGHSH and CDR2 is LQKENI. V was trimmed by 3 bases and J by 6 bases, leaving 15 bases between them. The CDR3 covers 15 residues. CDR3 coding DNA: TGTGCCAGCTCACCGGGACCCATGGCAGGCAATGAGCAGTTCTTC. Protein sequence: CASSPGPMAGNEQFF.

This clonotype was picked up many times. The chain has TRBV5-5 and TRBJ1-4; TRBD1 matches 9 bases. Germline V gene sequence: CDR1 SGHKS, CDR2 YYEKEE (reference sequence). This CDR3 has 14 amino acids. V dropped 2 bases and J dropped 5; count of bases not matched to a gene: 1. CDR3 in DNA: TGTGCCAGCAGCTTCGACAGGGGGAATGAAAAACTGTTTTTT. The encoded protein is CASSFDRGNEKLFF.

This clonotype was recorded many times. The gene calls are TRBV5-6 and TRBJ2-4; 10 bases map to TRBD1. In germline, CDR1 is SGHDT, CDR2 YYEEEE. J lost 1 base, V lost 4 bases, and 8 bases had no gene match. The CDR3 sequence is 17 residues long. CDR3 sequence reads: CASSPWGQGLAKNIQYF. In nucleotides, the CDR3 is TGTGCCAGCAGCCCATGGGGACAGGGGTTGGCCAAAAACATTCAGTACTTC.

This clonotype was observed a few times. This chain links TRBV30 with TRBJ1-1, with D tentatively TRBD1 (5 bases). The CDR3 covers 13 residues. CDR1 GTSNPN and CDR2 SVGIG come from the germline V gene (reference sequence). The V and J ends lost 0 bases and 6 bases respectively, with 11 bases between them. CDR3 bases: TGTGCCTGGAGTGTACGGGGAGGGGCTGAAGCTTTCTTT. Protein: CAWSVRGGAEAFF.

This clonotype was detected many times. The genes are TRBV27 and TRBJ2-5, with no clear D. CDR1 is MNHEY and CDR2 is SMNVEV in the germline V gene (reference sequence). This CDR3 has 13 residues. With 7 bases removed from V and 0 bases from J, the gap between germline ends came to 9 bases. The CDR3 sequence is CASTSRNQETQYF. CDR3 bases: TGTGCCAGCACCTCGAGGAACCAAGAGACCCAGTACTTC.

This clonotype was observed many times. This chain links TRBV6-5 with TRBJ1-1; a possible D gene is TRBD1 (6 bases). Trimming left V 7 bases short and J 2 bases short, with 14 bases between. CDR1 and CDR2 (germline): MNHEY, SVGAGI. This CDR3 spans 14 amino acids. The CDR3 DNA follows: TGTGCCAGCAATTCTAACAGGGAAAACACTGAAGCTTTCTTT. Translating gives CASNSNRENTEAFF.

This clonotype was observed at least ten times. The V and J genes are TRBV20-1 and TRBJ1-1; TRBD1 agrees at 7 bases. The CDR3 is 13 amino acids. CDR1 is DFQATT, CDR2 SNEGSKA, per germline (reference sequence). V lost 6 bases, J lost 1 base, and 5 bases stayed unmatched. CDR3 nucleotides: TGCAGTGCCACAGGGGCCTGGAACACTGAAGCTTTCTTT. It encodes CSATGAWNTEAFF.

This clonotype was counted many times. The chain employs TRBV12-3 or TRBV12-4 and TRBJ2-1, with a tentative D call TRBD2 (6 bases). The V end was cut by 3 bases, the J end by 5 bases, with 8 bases between. The CDR3 sequence is 13 residues long. CDR3 residues: CASSFLANNEQFF. In nucleotides, the CDR3 is TGTGCCAGCAGTTTTCTAGCGAACAATGAGCAGTTCTTC.

This clonotype was seen a few times. This chain uses TRBV11-2 with TRBJ2-3, with TRBD2 matching 11 bases. J gave up 5 bases and V 5 bases, and 18 bases lay outside the gene matches. Germline V gene data show CDR1 as SGHAT and CDR2 as FQNNGV. The CDR3 runs to 19 residues. In DNA, the CDR3 is TGTGCCAGCAGCACTCCCCTATTAGTAGCGGGGGGGCGCGGAGATACGCAGTATTTT. Protein product: CASSTPLLVAGGRGDTQYF.

In its sample, this clonotype was seen many times. The CDR3 here is CSAGGQGAQYF. In DNA, the CDR3 is TGCAGTGCTGGGGGACAGGGCGCGCAGTATTTT. The chain employs TRBV20-1 and TRBJ2-3; TRBD1 agrees at 9 bases. Germline V gene sequence: CDR1 DFQATT, CDR2 SNEGSKA (reference sequence). This CDR3 is built from 11 residues. The ends lost 5 bases at V and 10 bases at J; junction bases unmatched: 4.

This clonotype occurred many times. The chain carries TRBV6-1 and TRBJ2-7; possibly TRBD1 or TRBD2 for D (5 bases each). Germline CDR1 reads MNHNS; CDR2 reads SASEGT. V lost 6 bases and J 3 bases, leaving 21 bases between the germline ends. The CDR3 has 16 residues. CDR3 in amino acids: CASSPKRGLSGYEQYF. The CDR3 region has the DNA TGTGCCAGCAGCCCCAAGAGGGGTTTATCCGGCTACGAGCAGTACTTC.

The chain carries TRBV13 and TRBJ1-4, with 9 bases that match TRBD1. V was pared by 4 bases and J by 5 bases, with 2 bases of the junction left unmatched. CDR3 length: 14 residues. The germline CDR1 and CDR2 sequences are PRHDT and FYEKMQ (reference sequence). This CDR3 is CASSYGTGNEKLFF. The CDR3 region has the DNA TGTGCCAGCAGCTACGGGACAGGGAATGAAAAACTGTTTTTT.

This clonotype was seen more than once but under ten times. This chain connects TRBV14 to TRBJ2-7; tentative D call: TRBD2 (6 bases). V gave up 4 bases and J gave up 6 bases, with 22 bases separating them. CDR3 length: 16 amino acids. CDR1 and CDR2 (germline): SGHDN, FVKESK. The CDR3 coding sequence is TGTGCCAGCAGCCGCCTAGTGGGCGCGGGGATGGTCGAGCAGTACTTC. Its translation is CASSRLVGAGMVEQYF.

This clonotype was seen repeatedly, ten times or more. The chain is built from TRBV12-3 or TRBV12-4 and TRBJ2-1; 7 bases are shared with TRBD2. The CDR3 contains 16 residues. V trimming: 3 bases; J trimming: 5 bases; junction bases outside the gene matches: 10. The CDR3 here is CASSLGGIRGNNEQFF. CDR3 sequence (DNA): TGTGCCAGCAGTTTGGGGGGGATCCGAGGAAACAATGAGCAGTTCTTC.